This note documents a single TCR beta chain sequence. Sequencing used immunoSEQ multiplex PCR; TCRdb keeps in-frame clones, though not all of them. The table records 70,000 to 90,000 clones, roughly 84% of them present only once. Specified time point: pretreatment peripheral blood. Each patient gave between 1 and 8 samples, pretreatment and on-treatment. There are 14 residues in the CDR3. The V gene's germline CDR1 is MNHEY and CDR2 SMNVEV (reference sequence). The ends were cut back, 5 bases at V and 6 bases at J, with 15 bases in the middle. This specimen belongs to a study of PD-L1 blockade in urothelial cancer. Whole-study context: Analysis of blood occurred 3 weeks (second dose) and 6 weeks after treatment start.

The specimen was PBMCs, collected around atezolizumab (anti-PD-L1) treatment. The TCR sequence derives from a man aged 55 to 70 with urothelial cancer. V usage is TRBV27 and J usage is TRBJ2-3; perhaps TRBD2 as D (6 bases). The DNA of the CDR3 is TGTGCCAGCAGTCCAATCTCCCTAGCGGATACGCAGTATTTT. Translated, it gives CASSPISLADTQYF.